The TCR beta chain under discussion was sequenced for a study of blood T cell repertoires in COVID-19. Study background: PBMCs, B-cell-depleted T cells, or T cells provided the cDNA or gDNA that made up the material.

The repertoire was sequenced with immunoSEQ multiplex PCR; TCRdb's copy has only in-frame clones and lacks some. The sample has 65,000 to 70,000 clones; roughly 80% are singletons. Sample: peripheral blood. The source of this sequence is a human donor in a cohort sampled during active COVID-19.

The CDR3 coding sequence is TGTGCCATCAGTGTTGGGAGTGATGAGCAGTTCTTC. Its translation: CAISVGSDEQFF. This chain connects TRBV10-3 to TRBJ2-1, with D possibly being TRBD2 (5 bases). Trimming shortened V by 4 bases and J by 8 bases, and 9 bases separated the two germline ends. The CDR3 length is 12 residues. The germline V gene has CDR1 ENHRY and CDR2 SYGVKD.